The 21 T cell receptor beta chains presented below share a single source sample, sequenced in a study of high-grade serous ovarian cancer treatment subgroups. The method was immunoSEQ multiplex PCR; TCRdb's version includes in-frame clones alone and lacks a portion of them. The profile shows around 9,500 clones, 80% to 90% of them singletons. Tumor samples were obtained before definitive surgery or chemotherapy. The material sequenced was tumor tissue. The receptors derive from a human donor with high-grade serous ovarian cancer.

J is TRBJ2-3 and V is TRBV6-5; perhaps TRBD1 as D (5 bases). In germline, CDR1 is MNHEY, CDR2 SVGAGI. This CDR3 is 16 amino acids long. V was trimmed by 0 bases and J by 0 bases, leaving 10 bases between them. The CDR3 is CASSYSGALSTDTQYF. The CDR3 DNA follows: TGTGCCAGCAGTTACTCAGGGGCCCTTAGCACAGATACGCAGTATTTT.

V usage is TRBV7-3 and J usage is TRBJ2-7, with 7 positions matching TRBD2. J gave up 6 bases and V 3 bases, and 5 bases lay outside the gene matches. CDR3 size: 13 residues. The germline CDR1 and CDR2 sequences are SGHTA and FQGTGA. The chain's CDR3 is CASSFAGDPEQYF. The CDR3, as DNA: TGTGCCAGCAGCTTCGCGGGAGACCCCGAGCAGTACTTC. Full variable domain (outside the CDR3, taken from reference TRBV7-3 and TRBJ2-7): GAGVSQTPSNKVTEKGKYVELRCDPISGHTALYWYRQSLGQGPEFLIYFQGTGAADDSGLPNDRFFAVRPEGSVSTLKIQRTERGDSAVYLCASSFAGDPEQYFGPGTRLTVT.

This sequence joins TRBV5-1 and TRBJ1-2; perhaps TRBD1 as D (5 bases). V was pared by 4 bases and J by 4 bases, with 20 bases between. Germline V gene sequence: CDR1 SGHRS, CDR2 YFSETQ. This CDR3 comprises 16 residues. The CDR3 region has the DNA TGCGCCAGCAGCACTGGGGGATCGGGGTTGGTCTATGGCTACACCTTC. It encodes CASSTGGSGLVYGYTF.

This CDR3 is CASNPGGGQPQHF. The CDR3 coding sequence is TGTGCCAGCAACCCTGGCGGGGGACAGCCCCAGCATTTT. J is TRBJ1-5 and V is TRBV2; D might be TRBD1 (5 bases). The CDR3 is 13 residues long. V was cut by 7 bases and J by 7 bases, with 14 bases left in between. Germline-derived CDR1 and CDR2 are SNHLY and FYNNEI.

The J gene is TRBJ2-5, the V gene TRBV5-6; perhaps TRBD1 as D (6 bases). The germline V gene has CDR1 SGHDT and CDR2 YYEEEE. The CDR3 is 15 amino acids. V was cut by 0 bases and J by 5 bases, with 14 bases left in between. The CDR3 nucleotides are TGTGCCAGCAGCTTGGGAACAGGGAGTGGGGAGACCCAGTACTTC. Translating gives CASSLGTGSGETQYF. Full variable domain (outside the CDR3, taken from reference TRBV5-6 and TRBJ2-5): DAGVTQSPTHLIKTRGQQVTLRCSPKSGHDTVSWYQQALGQGPQFIFQYYEEEERQRGNFPDRFSGHQFPNYSSELNVNALLLGDSALYLCASSLGTGSGETQYFGPGTRLLVL.

CDR3 sequence reads: CASSHQRNGYTF. Here the CDR3 DNA reads TGTGCCAGTAGTCACCAGAGGAATGGCTACACCTTC. The chain employs TRBV19 and TRBJ1-2; the D is unclear. Germline assignment: CDR1 LNHDA and CDR2 SQIVND (reference sequence). This CDR3 has 12 amino acids. The V end was cut by 5 bases, the J end by 6 bases, with 10 bases between.

The gene calls are TRBV15 and TRBJ1-1; 7 nucleotides line up with TRBD1. The germline V gene has CDR1 LNHNV and CDR2 YYDKDF (reference sequence). This CDR3 region has 14 residues. The trim removed 3 bases at V and 2 bases at J, leaving 3 bases unmatched. CDR3 residues: CATSRGQSNTEAFF. CDR3 bases: TGTGCCACCAGCAGGGGACAGTCCAACACTGAAGCTTTCTTT.

The count of this clone is one. CDR3 bases: TGTGCCAGCAGCTTAGGGCAACATAGCAATCAGCCCCAGCATTTT. Translated: CASSLGQHSNQPQHF. The rearrangement uses TRBV7-6 and TRBJ1-5; D gene unclear. Per germline, CDR1 SGHVS and CDR2 FNYEAQ. Trimming stripped 1 base from V and 0 bases from J, with 7 bases between. The CDR3 is 15 amino acids.

In DNA, the CDR3 is TGTGCCAGCCCACCCCGAGGGGCTTCCCCCCTCCATGGCTACACCTTC. Protein sequence: CASPPRGASPLHGYTF. The chain recombines TRBV28 with TRBJ1-2; possibly TRBD1 for D (5 bases). Trimming left V 8 bases short and J 6 bases short, with 25 bases between. The V gene's germline CDR1 is MDHEN and CDR2 SYDVKM. This CDR3 is 16 amino acids long.

V is TRBV18 and J is TRBJ2-1; D is undetermined. The germline CDR1 and CDR2 sequences are KGHSH and LQKENI. This CDR3 comprises 13 residues. The V gene lost 1 base and the J gene lost 4 bases, with 5 bases spanning the gap. Here the CDR3 reads CASSPREYNEQFF. For the CDR3, the DNA is TGTGCCAGCTCACCACGCGAATACAATGAGCAGTTCTTC.

The chain employs TRBV30 and TRBJ2-5; TRBD1 matches 8 bases. The V gene's germline CDR1 is GTSNPN and CDR2 SVGIG (reference sequence). CDR3 length: 16 amino acids. V lost 0 bases to trimming and J lost 5 bases; unmatched junction nucleotides: 11. The CDR3 nucleotides are TGTGCCTGGAGTGTAAATCCGACAGGGGCTGGGGAGACCCAGTACTTC. This gives the protein CAWSVNPTGAGETQYF.

This chain connects TRBV28 to TRBJ2-5; weak D call: TRBD2 (6 bases). Germline V CDR1 and CDR2: MDHEN, SYDVKM. The length of the CDR3 is 13 residues. Trimming took 6 bases from V and 5 from J, leaving 13 bases between them. The CDR3 protein is CASSPPGLETQYF. The CDR3 bases are TGTGCCAGCAGCCCTCCGGGACTGGAGACCCAGTACTTC.

The chain joins TRBV7-2 to TRBJ2-7; 10 nucleotides agree with TRBD1. The ends lost 5 bases at V and 2 bases at J; junction bases unmatched: 6. Germline V gene data show CDR1 as SGHTA and CDR2 as FQGNSA. The CDR3 is made up of 15 amino acids. The CDR3 region has the DNA TGTGCCAGCAGCGTATCCGGGACAGGGGCCTACGAGCAGTACTTC. Amino acid sequence: CASSVSGTGAYEQYF. The full variable domain, completed using reference TRBV7-2 and TRBJ2-7, is GAGVSQSPSNKVTEKGKDVELRCDPISGHTALYWYRQSLGQGLEFLIYFQGNSAPDKSGLPSDRFSAERTGGSVSTLTIQRTQQEDSAVYLCASSVSGTGAYEQYFGPGTRLTVT.

The chain links TRBV30 to TRBJ1-1; no clear D gene. V gave up 4 bases and J gave up 1 base, with 10 bases separating them. This CDR3 region has 13 residues. Germline lookup yields CDR1 GTSNPN and CDR2 SVGIG (reference sequence). This CDR3 is CAWMVGPNTEAFF. The CDR3 nucleotides read TGTGCCTGGATGGTCGGACCGAACACTGAAGCTTTCTTT.

The CDR3 sequence: CASSFSGTGNSPLHF. CDR3 nucleotide sequence: TGTGCCAGCAGTTTCTCCGGGACAGGGAATTCACCCCTCCACTTT. The rearrangement uses TRBV27 and TRBJ1-6; 9 bases are shared with TRBD1. The CDR3 has 15 amino acids. Trimming at V came to 3 bases and at J to 7 bases, leaving 4 bases not matched to a gene. Germline lookup yields CDR1 MNHEY and CDR2 SMNVEV (reference sequence).

The rearrangement joins TRBV11-2 to TRBJ1-5, with 7 bases aligning to TRBD1. V lost 3 bases and J lost 3; bases outside the gene matches: 5. The CDR3 length is 15 residues. The germline V gene has CDR1 SGHAT and CDR2 FQNNGV. CDR3: CASSLTGNPNQPQHF. CDR3 DNA: TGTGCCAGCAGCTTGACAGGGAATCCCAATCAGCCCCAGCATTTT. The full variable domain, in which reference TRBV11-2 and TRBJ1-5 provide the parts outside the CDR3, is EAGVAQSPRYKIIEKRQSVAFWCNPISGHATLYWYQQILGQGPKLLIQFQNNGVVDDSQLPKDRFSAERLKGVDSTLKIQPAKLEDSAVYLCASSLTGNPNQPQHFGDGTRLSIL.

This sequence joins TRBV5-4 and TRBJ2-1; D possibly matches TRBD1 or TRBD2 (5 bases each). The CDR3 runs 16 residues. The V and J ends lost 0 bases and 5 bases respectively, with 15 bases between them. The germline V gene has CDR1 SGHNT and CDR2 YYREEE (reference sequence). This chain's CDR3 is CASSLGRTRGDNEQFF. The CDR3 nucleotides read TGTGCCAGCAGCTTGGGGCGGACTCGAGGGGACAATGAGCAGTTCTTC.

This clone appeared once. The V and J genes are TRBV5-1 and TRBJ2-1, with D unresolved. The germline V gene encodes CDR1 SGHRS and CDR2 YFSETQ. V was pared by 0 bases and J by 10 bases, with 8 bases between. This CDR3 spans 12 amino acids. Here the CDR3 reads CASSLVIGEQFF. Here the CDR3 DNA reads TGCGCCAGCAGCTTGGTAATTGGGGAGCAGTTCTTC.

The rearrangement uses TRBV7-3 and TRBJ2-3; unclear D gene. The CDR3 extends over 13 amino acids. Deletions cut 5 bases from V and 6 bases from J, with 12 bases between. Germline CDR1 reads SGHTA; CDR2 reads FQGTGA. The CDR3: CASSATRGDTQYF. The CDR3 nucleotides are TGTGCCAGCAGCGCCACCCGTGGGGATACGCAGTATTTT.

The V gene is TRBV19, the J gene TRBJ2-2; TRBD1 is a possible D gene (5 bases). The V gene's germline CDR1 is LNHDA and CDR2 SQIVND (reference sequence). This CDR3 region has 14 residues. V dropped 5 bases and J dropped 3 bases, with 10 bases sitting between them. CDR3 region: CASSLAGYTGELFF. The CDR3 region has the DNA TGTGCCAGTAGTTTGGCAGGGTACACCGGGGAGCTGTTTTTT.

The V gene is TRBV2, the J gene TRBJ2-6, with D unresolved. The CDR3 has 13 amino acids. The V end was cut by 11 bases, the J end by 0 bases, with 8 bases between. Germline values: CDR1 SNHLY, CDR2 FYNNEI. CDR3 nucleotide sequence: TGTGCCGGAAAACCCTCTGGGGCCAACGTCCTGACTTTC. Translated: CAGKPSGANVLTF.